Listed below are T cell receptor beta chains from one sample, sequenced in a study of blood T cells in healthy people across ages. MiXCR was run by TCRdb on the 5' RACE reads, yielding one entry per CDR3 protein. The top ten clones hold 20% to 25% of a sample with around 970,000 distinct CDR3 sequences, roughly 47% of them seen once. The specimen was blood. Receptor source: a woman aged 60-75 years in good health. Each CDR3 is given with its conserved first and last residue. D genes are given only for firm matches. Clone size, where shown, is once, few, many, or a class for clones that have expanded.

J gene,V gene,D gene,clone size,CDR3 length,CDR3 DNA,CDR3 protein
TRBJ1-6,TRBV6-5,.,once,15,TGTGCCAGCAGTTTCTTCCAGGGGAGGAATTCACCCCTCCACTTT,CASSFFQGRNSPLHF
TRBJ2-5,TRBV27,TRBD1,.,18,TGTGCCAGCAGTTCGTGGGGCAACAGGGGGCCCCAAAGAGAGACCCAGTACTTC,CASSSWGNRGPQRETQYF
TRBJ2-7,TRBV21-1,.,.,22,TGTGCCAGCAGCAAAGGGGTTTGTGACATCCCCCGGCGGGGGAAAGGGGCCTACGAGCAGTACTTC,CASSKGVCDIPRRGKGAYEQYF
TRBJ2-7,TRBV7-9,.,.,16,TGTGCCAGCAGCAGTCAGGGTAAGGATCATCGCTACGAGCAGTACTTC,CASSSQGKDHRYEQYF
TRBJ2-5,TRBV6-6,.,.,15,TGTGCCAGCAGGCAGGGTATAGCGGCACAAGAGACCCAGTACTTC,CASRQGIAAQETQYF
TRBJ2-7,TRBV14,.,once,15,TGTGCCAGCAGCGAGGGACAAAGGGGTCCCTACGAGCAGTACTTC,CASSEGQRGPYEQYF
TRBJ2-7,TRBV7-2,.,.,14,TGTGCCAGCAGCCCCCCCCGGGACTTCTACGAGCAGTACTTC,CASSPPRDFYEQYF
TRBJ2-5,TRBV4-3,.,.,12,TGCGCCAGCAGCCAAGAGACGGAACGCCAGTACTTC,CASSQETERQYF
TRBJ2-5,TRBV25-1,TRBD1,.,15,TGTGCCAGCAGTCAAGGGACAGGGATTCTAGAGACCCAGTACTTC,CASSQGTGILETQYF
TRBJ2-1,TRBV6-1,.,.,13,TGTGCCAGCAGTGAAGCGTACAACAATGAGCAGTTCTTC,CASSEAYNNEQFF
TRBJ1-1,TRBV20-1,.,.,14,TGCAGTGCTAGACGGGGACTAGACTTGACTGAAGCTTTCTTT,CSARRGLDLTEAFF
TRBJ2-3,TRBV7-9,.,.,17,TGTGCCAGCACCCTCACGGCAGGGACGCTCGGCACAGATACGCAGTATTTT,CASTLTAGTLGTDTQYF
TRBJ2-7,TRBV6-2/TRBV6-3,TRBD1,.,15,TGTGCCAGCAAGTACCGGGACAGGGTCACCTACGAGCAGTACTTC,CASKYRDRVTYEQYF
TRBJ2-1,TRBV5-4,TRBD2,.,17,TGTGCCAGCAGCTGGGGACTAGCGGGGGACGGGATGAATGAGCAGTTCTTC,CASSWGLAGDGMNEQFF
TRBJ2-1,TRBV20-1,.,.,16,TGCAGTGCTAGCCCCCCGGCGGGAACCTCCTACAATGAGCAGTTCTTC,CSASPPAGTSYNEQFF
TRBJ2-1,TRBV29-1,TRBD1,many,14,TGCAGCGTCGCGCCGGGACAGGGTTACAATGAGCAGTTCTTC,CSVAPGQGYNEQFF
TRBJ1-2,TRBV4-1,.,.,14,TGCGCCAGCAGCCAAAATCCAGGGGCCAGCGGCTACACCTTC,CASSQNPGASGYTF
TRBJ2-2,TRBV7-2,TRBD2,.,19,TGTGCCAGCAGCAAACCTGGCCTAGCGGGAGGGATGAACACCGGGGAGCTGTTTTTT,CASSKPGLAGGMNTGELFF
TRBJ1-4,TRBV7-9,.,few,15,TGTGCCAGCAGCTTTGTCAGGGCCGATAATGAAAAACTGTTTTTT,CASSFVRADNEKLFF
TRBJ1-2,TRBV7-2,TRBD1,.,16,TGTGCCAGCAGCCAGACACTCGGGACAGGCAACTATGGCTACACCTTC,CASSQTLGTGNYGYTF
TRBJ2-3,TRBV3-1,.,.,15,TGTGCCAGCAGCCAAGATACCGTCGACACAGATACGCAGTATTTT,CASSQDTVDTDTQYF
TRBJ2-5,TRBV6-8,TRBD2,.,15,TGTGCCAGCAGTTACTCGGGGACTAGGATGGAGACCCAGTACTTC,CASSYSGTRMETQYF
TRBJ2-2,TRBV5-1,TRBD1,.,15,TGCGCCAGCAGCTTAAAAACAGGGGTGTCCGGGGAGCTGTTTTTT,CASSLKTGVSGELFF
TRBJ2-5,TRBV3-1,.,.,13,TGTGCCACCAACGGGGTTGTACGAGAGACCCAGTACTTC,CATNGVVRETQYF
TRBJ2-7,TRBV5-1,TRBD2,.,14,TGCGCCAGCAGCTCCCTAGCGGGGTACAATGAGCAGTACTTC,CASSSLAGYNEQYF
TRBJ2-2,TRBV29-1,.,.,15,TGCAGCGTTTTGCGGAGTCCAACGAACACCGGGGAGCTGTTTTTT,CSVLRSPTNTGELFF
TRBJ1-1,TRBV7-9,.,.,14,TGTGCCAGCAGCTCGGACAGACCCACCACTGAAGCTTTCTTT,CASSSDRPTTEAFF